The clone carrying this T cell receptor beta chain was recorded many times. The CDR3 runs to 19 residues. CDR1 and CDR2 from the germline V gene are SGHRS and YFSETQ. The V gene lost 0 bases and the J gene lost 2 bases, with 23 bases spanning the gap. TCRdb called the RACE reads again in MiXCR, with one record for every CDR3 protein. The sample has tens of thousands of distinct CDR3 sequences; 11% are singletons. The data were obtained in a study of human T cells and chemical hapten exposure. Study-level background: TCR yields per sample varied, mainly owing to small pooled library volume differences.

Time point defined: patch test 2, 6 weeks after DPC sensitization. Treatment here: therapeutic diphenylcyclopropenone sensitization with weekly scalp DPC. The sample in question was whole blood, obtained in connection with sensitization to the hapten diphenylcyclopropenone (DPC). This TCR derives from a man between 35 and 55 years old with alopecia areata. Some clones in this sample may be carry-over from other donors' samples. This chain links TRBV5-1 with TRBJ1-2, with a weak D call TRBD1 (5 bases). DNA for the CDR3: TGCGCCAGCAGCTTGGCCCCCCTCGGACACAAAATCCTCAACTATGGCTACACCTTC. Translated, it gives CASSLAPLGHKILNYGYTF. Combining the CDR3 with reference TRBV5-1 and TRBJ1-2 gives the whole variable domain KAGVTQTPRYLIKTRGQQVTLSCSPISGHRSVSWYQQTPGQGLQFLFEYFSETQRNKGNFPGRFSGRQFSNSRSEMNVSTLELGDSALYLCASSLAPLGHKILNYGYTFGSGTRLTVV.